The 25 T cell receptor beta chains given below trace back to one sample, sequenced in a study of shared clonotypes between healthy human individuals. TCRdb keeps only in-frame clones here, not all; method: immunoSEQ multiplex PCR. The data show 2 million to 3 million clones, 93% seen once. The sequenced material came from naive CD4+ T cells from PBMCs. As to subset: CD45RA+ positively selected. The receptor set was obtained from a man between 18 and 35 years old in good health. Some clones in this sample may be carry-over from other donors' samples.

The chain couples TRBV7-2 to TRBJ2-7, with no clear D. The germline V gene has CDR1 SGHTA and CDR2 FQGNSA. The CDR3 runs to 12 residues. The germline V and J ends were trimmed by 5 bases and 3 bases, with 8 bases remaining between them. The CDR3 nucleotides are TGTGCCAGCAGCGCTCACGGCTACGAGCAGTACTTC. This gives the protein CASSAHGYEQYF.

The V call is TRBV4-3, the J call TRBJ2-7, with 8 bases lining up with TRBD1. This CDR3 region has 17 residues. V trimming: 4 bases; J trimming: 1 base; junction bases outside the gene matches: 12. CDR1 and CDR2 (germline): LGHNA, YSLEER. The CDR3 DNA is TGCGCCAGCAGCCGGTGGGCGGGGCAGGGGGCTTCCTACGAGCAGTACTTC. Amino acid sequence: CASSRWAGQGASYEQYF.

The CDR3 region is CASQGLTTSDEQYF. CDR3 nucleotide sequence: TGTGCCAGCCAAGGACTGACTACTTCCGACGAGCAGTACTTC. The chain carries TRBV2 and TRBJ2-7; TRBD2 might be the D (5 bases). The V and J ends lost 8 bases and 5 bases respectively, with 19 bases between them. The CDR3 is 14 amino acids. The germline V gene has CDR1 SNHLY and CDR2 FYNNEI.

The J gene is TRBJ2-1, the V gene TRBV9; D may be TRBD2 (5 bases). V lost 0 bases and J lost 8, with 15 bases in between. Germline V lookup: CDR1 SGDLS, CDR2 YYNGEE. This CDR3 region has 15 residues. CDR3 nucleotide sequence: TGTGCCAGCAGCGTAGACGACGGGAAGGGCTATGAGCAGTTCTTC. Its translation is CASSVDDGKGYEQFF. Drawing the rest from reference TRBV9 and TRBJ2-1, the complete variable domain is DSGVTQTPKHLITATGQRVTLRCSPRSGDLSVYWYQQSLDQGLQFLIQYYNGEERAKGNILERFSAQQFPDLHSELNLSSLELGDSALYFCASSVDDGKGYEQFFGPGTRLTVL.

CDR3 amino acids: CALGPTSRRTGELFF. As DNA, the CDR3 is TGTGCCCTCGGCCCGACTTCAAGAAGGACCGGGGAGCTGTTTTTT. The chain is built from TRBV6-1 and TRBJ2-2; D gene uncertain. Germline V lookup: CDR1 MNHNS, CDR2 SASEGT. Trimming removed 11 bases from V and 5 bases from J, with 21 bases in between. The CDR3 sequence is 15 residues long.

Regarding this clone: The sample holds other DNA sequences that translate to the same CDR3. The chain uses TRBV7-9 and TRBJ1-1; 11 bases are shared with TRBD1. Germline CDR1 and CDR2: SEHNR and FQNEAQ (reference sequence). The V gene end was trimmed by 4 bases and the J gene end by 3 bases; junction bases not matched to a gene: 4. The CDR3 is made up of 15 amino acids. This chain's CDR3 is CASSSADRGHTEAFF. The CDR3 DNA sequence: TGTGCCAGCAGCTCAGCGGACAGGGGGCACACTGAAGCTTTCTTT.

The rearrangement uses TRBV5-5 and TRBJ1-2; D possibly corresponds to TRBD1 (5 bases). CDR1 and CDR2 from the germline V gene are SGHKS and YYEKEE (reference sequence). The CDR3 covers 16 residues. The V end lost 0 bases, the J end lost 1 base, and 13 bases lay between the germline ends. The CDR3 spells CASSLAGREVNYGYTF. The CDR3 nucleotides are TGTGCCAGCAGCTTGGCCGGCAGGGAAGTTAACTATGGCTACACCTTC.

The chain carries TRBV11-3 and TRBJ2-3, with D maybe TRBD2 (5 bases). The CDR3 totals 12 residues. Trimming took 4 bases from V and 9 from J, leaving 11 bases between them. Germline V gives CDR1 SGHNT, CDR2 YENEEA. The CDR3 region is CASSSASNTQYF. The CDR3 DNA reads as TGTGCCAGCAGCTCCGCTAGCAACACGCAGTATTTT.

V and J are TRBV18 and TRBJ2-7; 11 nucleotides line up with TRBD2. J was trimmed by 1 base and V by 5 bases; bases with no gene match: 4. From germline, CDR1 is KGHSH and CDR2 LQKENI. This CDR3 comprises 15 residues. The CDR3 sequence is CASSKTSGSSYEQYF. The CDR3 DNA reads TGTGCCAGCTCAAAAACTAGCGGGAGTTCCTACGAGCAGTACTTC. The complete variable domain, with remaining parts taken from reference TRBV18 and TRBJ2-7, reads NAGVMQNPRHLVRRRGQEARLRCSPMKGHSHVYWYRQLPEEGLKFMVYLQKENIIDESGMPKERFSAEFPKEGPSILRIQQVVRGDSAAYFCASSKTSGSSYEQYFGPGTRLTVT.

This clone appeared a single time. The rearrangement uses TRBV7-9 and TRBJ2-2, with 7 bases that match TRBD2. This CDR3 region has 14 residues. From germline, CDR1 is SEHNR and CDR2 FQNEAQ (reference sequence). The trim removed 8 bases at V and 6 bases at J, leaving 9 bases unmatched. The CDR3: CASLSPGGPGELFF. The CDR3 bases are TGTGCCAGCCTATCCCCGGGGGGACCCGGGGAGCTGTTTTTT.

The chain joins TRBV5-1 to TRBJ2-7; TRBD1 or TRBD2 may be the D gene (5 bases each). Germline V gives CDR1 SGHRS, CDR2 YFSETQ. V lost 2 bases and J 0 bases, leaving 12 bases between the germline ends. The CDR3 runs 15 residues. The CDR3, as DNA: TGCGCCAGCAGCTTAGGGGAGTCCCACTCCTACGAGCAGTACTTC. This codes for CASSLGESHSYEQYF.

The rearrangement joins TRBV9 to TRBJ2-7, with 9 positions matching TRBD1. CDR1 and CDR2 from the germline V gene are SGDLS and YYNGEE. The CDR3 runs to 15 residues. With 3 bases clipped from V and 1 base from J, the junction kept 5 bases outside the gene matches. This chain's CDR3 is CASSGGDRASYEQYF. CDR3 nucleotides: TGTGCCAGCAGCGGGGGGGACAGGGCTTCCTACGAGCAGTACTTC.

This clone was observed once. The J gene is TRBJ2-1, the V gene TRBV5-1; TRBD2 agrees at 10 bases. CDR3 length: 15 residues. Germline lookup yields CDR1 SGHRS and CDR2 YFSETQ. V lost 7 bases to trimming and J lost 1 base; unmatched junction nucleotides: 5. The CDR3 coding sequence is TGCGCCAGCCGAAAACTAGCGGGGTCCTACAATGAGCAGTTCTTC. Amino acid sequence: CASRKLAGSYNEQFF.

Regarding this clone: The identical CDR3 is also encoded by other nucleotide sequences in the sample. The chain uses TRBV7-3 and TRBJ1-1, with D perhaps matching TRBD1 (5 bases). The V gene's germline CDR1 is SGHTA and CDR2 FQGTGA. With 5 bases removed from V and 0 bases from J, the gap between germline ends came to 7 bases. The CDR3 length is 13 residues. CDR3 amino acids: CASSQGVNTEAFF. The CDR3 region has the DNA TGTGCCAGCAGCCAGGGTGTGAACACTGAAGCTTTCTTT. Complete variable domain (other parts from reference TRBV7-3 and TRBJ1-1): GAGVSQTPSNKVTEKGKYVELRCDPISGHTALYWYRQSLGQGPEFLIYFQGTGAADDSGLPNDRFFAVRPEGSVSTLKIQRTERGDSAVYLCASSQGVNTEAFFGQGTRLTVV.

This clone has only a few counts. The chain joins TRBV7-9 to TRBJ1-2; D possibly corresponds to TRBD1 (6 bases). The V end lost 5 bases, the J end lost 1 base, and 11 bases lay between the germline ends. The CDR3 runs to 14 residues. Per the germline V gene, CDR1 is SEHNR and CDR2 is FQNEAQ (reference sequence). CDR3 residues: CASSRHRDNYGYTF. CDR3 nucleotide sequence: TGTGCCAGCAGCCGCCACAGGGATAACTATGGCTACACCTTC.

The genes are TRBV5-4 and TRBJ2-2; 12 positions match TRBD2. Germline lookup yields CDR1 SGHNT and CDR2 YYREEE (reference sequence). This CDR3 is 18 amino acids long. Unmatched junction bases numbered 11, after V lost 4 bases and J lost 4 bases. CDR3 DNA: TGTGCCAGCAGCCCTGGGGGCCTAGCGGGAGGGAGCACCGGGGAGCTGTTTTTT. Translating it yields CASSPGGLAGGSTGELFF.

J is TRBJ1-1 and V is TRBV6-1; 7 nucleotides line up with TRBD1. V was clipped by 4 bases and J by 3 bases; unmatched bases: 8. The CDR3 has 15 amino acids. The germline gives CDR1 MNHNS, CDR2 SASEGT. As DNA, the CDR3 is TGTGCCAGCAGTGCAGAGGGGGCGAGGGACACTGAAGCTTTCTTT. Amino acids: CASSAEGARDTEAFF.

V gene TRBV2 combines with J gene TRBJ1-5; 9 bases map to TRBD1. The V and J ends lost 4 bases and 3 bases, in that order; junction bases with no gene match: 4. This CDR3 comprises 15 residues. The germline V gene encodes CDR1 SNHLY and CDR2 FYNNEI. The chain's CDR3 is CASSVGQGVNQPQHF. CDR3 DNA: TGTGCCAGCAGTGTGGGACAGGGAGTCAATCAGCCCCAGCATTTT. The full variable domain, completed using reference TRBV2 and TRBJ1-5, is EPEVTQTPSHQVTQMGQEVILRCVPISNHLYFYWYRQILGQKVEFLVSFYNNEISEKSEIFDDQFSVERPDGSNFTLKIRSTKLEDSAMYFCASSVGQGVNQPQHFGDGTRLSIL.

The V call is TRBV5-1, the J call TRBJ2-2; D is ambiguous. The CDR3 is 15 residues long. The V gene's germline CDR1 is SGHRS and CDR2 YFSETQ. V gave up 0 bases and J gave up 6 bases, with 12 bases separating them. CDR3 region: CASSLALGVSGELFF. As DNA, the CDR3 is TGCGCCAGCAGCTTGGCACTTGGGGTCTCCGGGGAGCTGTTTTTT.

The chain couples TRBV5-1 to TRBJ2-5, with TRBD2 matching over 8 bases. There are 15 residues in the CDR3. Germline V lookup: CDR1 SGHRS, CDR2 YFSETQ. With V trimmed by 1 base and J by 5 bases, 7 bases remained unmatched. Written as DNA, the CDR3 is TGCGCCAGCAGCTTGCTCGGCGGGAGGTGGGAGACCCAGTACTTC. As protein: CASSLLGGRWETQYF. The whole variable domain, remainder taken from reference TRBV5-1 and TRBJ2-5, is KAGVTQTPRYLIKTRGQQVTLSCSPISGHRSVSWYQQTPGQGLQFLFEYFSETQRNKGNFPGRFSGRQFSNSRSEMNVSTLELGDSALYLCASSLLGGRWETQYFGPGTRLLVL.

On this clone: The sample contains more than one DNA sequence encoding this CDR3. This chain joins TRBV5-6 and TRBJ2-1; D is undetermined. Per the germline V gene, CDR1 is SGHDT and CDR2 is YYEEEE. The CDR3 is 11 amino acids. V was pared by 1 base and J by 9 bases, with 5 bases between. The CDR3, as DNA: TGTGCCAGCAGCTTGAGTACTGAGCAGTTCTTC. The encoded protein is CASSLSTEQFF.

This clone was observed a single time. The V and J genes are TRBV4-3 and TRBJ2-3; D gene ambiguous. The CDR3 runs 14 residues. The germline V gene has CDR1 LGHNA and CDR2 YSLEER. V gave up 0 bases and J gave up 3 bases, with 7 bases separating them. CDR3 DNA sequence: TGCGCCAGCAGCCAAGAAGTCGGGACAGATACGCAGTATTTT. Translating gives CASSQEVGTDTQYF.

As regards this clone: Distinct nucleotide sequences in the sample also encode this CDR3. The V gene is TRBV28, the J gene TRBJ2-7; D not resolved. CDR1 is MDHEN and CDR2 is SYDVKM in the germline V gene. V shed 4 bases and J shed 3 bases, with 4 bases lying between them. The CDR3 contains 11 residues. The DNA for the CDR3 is TGTGCCAGCAGTTCCAACTACGAGCAGTACTTC. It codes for CASSSNYEQYF.

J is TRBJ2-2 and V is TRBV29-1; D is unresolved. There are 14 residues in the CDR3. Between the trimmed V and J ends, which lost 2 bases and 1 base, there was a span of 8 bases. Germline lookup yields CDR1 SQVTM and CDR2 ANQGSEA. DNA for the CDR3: TGCAGCGTTGAAATAAGCAGGAACACCGGGGAGCTGTTTTTT. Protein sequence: CSVEISRNTGELFF.

The CDR3 reads CASSQDPVYEQYF. In DNA, the CDR3 is TGCGCCAGCAGCCAAGATCCAGTTTACGAGCAGTACTTC. The gene calls are TRBV4-1 and TRBJ2-7; D is uncertain. V was clipped by 0 bases and J by 4 bases, with 7 bases between them. Germline V lookup: CDR1 MGHRA, CDR2 YSYEKL. The CDR3 loop spans 13 amino acids.